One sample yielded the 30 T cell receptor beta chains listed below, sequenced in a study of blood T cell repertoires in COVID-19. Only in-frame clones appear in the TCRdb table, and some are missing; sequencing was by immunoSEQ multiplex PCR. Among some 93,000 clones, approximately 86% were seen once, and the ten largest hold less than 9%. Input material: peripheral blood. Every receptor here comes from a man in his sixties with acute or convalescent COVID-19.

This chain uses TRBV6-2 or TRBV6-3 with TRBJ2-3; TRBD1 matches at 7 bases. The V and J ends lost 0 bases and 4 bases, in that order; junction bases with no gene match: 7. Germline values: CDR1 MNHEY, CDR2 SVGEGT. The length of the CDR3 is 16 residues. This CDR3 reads CASSYSRGRLSDTQYF. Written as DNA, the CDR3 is TGTGCCAGCAGTTACTCAAGGGGGCGGTTGTCAGATACGCAGTATTTT.

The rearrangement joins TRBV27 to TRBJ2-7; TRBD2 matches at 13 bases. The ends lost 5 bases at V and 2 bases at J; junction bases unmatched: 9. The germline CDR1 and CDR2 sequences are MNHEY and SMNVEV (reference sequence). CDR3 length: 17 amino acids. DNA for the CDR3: TGTGCCAGCAGTCCACGGACTAGCGGGGGCTCAACCTACGAGCAGTACTTC. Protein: CASSPRTSGGSTYEQYF.

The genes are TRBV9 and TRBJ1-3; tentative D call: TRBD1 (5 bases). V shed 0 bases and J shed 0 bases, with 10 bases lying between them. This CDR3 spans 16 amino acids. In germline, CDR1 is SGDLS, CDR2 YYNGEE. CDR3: CASSVDLGLSGNTIYF. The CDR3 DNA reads TGTGCCAGCAGCGTAGATCTGGGGCTCTCTGGAAACACCATATATTTT. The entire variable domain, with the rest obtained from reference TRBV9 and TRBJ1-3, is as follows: DSGVTQTPKHLITATGQRVTLRCSPRSGDLSVYWYQQSLDQGLQFLIQYYNGEERAKGNILERFSAQQFPDLHSELNLSSLELGDSALYFCASSVDLGLSGNTIYFGEGSWLTVV.

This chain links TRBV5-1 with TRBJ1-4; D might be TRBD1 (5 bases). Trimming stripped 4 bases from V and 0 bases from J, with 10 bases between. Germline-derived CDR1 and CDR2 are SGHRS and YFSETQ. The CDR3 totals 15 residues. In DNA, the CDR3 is TGCGCCAGCAGCCGAGACAGAACAACTAATGAAAAACTGTTTTTT. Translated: CASSRDRTTNEKLFF.

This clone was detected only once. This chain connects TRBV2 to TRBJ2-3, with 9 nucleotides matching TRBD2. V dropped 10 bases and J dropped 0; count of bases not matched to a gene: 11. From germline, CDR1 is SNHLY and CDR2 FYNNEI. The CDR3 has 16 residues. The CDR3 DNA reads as TGTGCCAACAACCGAGGAGCGGGGGGTAGCACAGATACGCAGTATTTT. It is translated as CANNRGAGGSTDTQYF.

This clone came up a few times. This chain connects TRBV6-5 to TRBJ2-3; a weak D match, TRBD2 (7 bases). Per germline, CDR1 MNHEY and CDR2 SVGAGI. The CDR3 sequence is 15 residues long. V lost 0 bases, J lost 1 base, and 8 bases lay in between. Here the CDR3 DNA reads TGTGCCAGCAGTTACTCGGGGGGGCGCACAGATACGCAGTATTTT. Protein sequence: CASSYSGGRTDTQYF.

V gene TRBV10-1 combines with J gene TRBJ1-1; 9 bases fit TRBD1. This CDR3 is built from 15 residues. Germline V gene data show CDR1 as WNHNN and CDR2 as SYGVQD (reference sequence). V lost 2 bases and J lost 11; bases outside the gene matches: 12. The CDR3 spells CASSEAPGQGSRAFF. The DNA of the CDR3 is TGCGCCAGCAGTGAGGCTCCGGGACAGGGCTCTAGGGCTTTCTTT.

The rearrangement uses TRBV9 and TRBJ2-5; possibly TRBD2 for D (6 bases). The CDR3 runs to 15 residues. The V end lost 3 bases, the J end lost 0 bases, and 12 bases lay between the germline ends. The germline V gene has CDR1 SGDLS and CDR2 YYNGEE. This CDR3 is CASSGRGDYQETQYF. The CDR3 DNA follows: TGTGCCAGCAGCGGCAGAGGGGACTACCAAGAGACCCAGTACTTC.

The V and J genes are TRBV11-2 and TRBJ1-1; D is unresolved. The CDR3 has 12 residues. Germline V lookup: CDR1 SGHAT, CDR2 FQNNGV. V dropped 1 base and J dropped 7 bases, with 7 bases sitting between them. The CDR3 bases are TGTGCCAGCAGCTTAGGAAGGAGTGAAGCTTTCTTT. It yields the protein CASSLGRSEAFF.

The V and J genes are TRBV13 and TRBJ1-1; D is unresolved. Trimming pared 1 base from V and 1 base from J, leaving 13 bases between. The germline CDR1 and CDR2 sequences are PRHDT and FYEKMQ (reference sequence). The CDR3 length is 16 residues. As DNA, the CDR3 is TGTGCCAGCAGCTTAGTTGTGGGCGTAGAGAACACTGAAGCTTTCTTT. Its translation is CASSLVVGVENTEAFF.

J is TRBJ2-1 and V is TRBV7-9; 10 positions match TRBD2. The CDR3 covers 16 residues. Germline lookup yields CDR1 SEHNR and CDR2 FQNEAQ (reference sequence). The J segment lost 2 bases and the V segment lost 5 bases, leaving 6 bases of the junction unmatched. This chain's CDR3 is CASSLSGTSAYNEQFF. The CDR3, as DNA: TGTGCCAGCAGCCTATCCGGGACTAGCGCCTACAATGAGCAGTTCTTC. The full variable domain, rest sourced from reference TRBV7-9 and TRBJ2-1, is DTGVSQNPRHKITKRGQNVTFRCDPISEHNRLYWYRQTLGQGPEFLTYFQNEAQLEKSRLLSDRFSAERPKGSFSTLEIQRTEQGDSAMYLCASSLSGTSAYNEQFFGPGTRLTVL.

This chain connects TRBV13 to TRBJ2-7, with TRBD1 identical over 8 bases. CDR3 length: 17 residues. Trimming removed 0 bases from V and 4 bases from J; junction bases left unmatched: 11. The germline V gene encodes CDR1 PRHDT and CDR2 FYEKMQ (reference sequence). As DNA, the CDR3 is TGTGCCAGCAGCTTAGGCCTCCGGGACAGGTTTTCTTACGAGCAGTACTTC. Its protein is CASSLGLRDRFSYEQYF.

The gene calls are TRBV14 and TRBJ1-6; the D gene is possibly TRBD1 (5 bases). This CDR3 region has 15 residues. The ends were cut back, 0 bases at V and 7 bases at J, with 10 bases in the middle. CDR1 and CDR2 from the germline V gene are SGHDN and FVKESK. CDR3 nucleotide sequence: TGTGCCAGCAGCCAAGATCCCCCAGGGAATTCACCCCTCCACTTT. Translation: CASSQDPPGNSPLHF.

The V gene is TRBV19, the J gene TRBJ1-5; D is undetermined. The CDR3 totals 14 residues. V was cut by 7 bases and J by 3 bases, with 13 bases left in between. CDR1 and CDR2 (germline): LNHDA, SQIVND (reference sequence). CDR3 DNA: TGTGCCAGTAACCAGGCCGGTGTCAATCAGCCCCAGCATTTT. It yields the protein CASNQAGVNQPQHF.

The CDR3 region has the DNA TGTGCCAGCAGCGTAGACGGGACAGGCCAGCACCCCCTCCACTTT. This codes for CASSVDGTGQHPLHF. The chain employs TRBV9 and TRBJ1-6, with 8 nucleotides matching TRBD1. V trimming: 0 bases; J trimming: 13 bases; junction bases outside the gene matches: 9. Germline lookup yields CDR1 SGDLS and CDR2 YYNGEE. This CDR3 has 15 amino acids.

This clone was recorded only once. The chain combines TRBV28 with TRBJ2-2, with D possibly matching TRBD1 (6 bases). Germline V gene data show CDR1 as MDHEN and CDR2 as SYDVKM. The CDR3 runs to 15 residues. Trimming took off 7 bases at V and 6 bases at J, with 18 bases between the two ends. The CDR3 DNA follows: TGTGCCAGCAATCGATGGGGGCTTGGAGCCGGGGAGCTGTTTTTT. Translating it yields CASNRWGLGAGELFF. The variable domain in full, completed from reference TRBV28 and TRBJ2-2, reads DVKVTQSSRYLVKRTGEKVFLECVQDMDHENMFWYRQDPGLGLRLIYFSYDVKMKEKGDIPEGYSVSREKKERFSLILESASTNQTSMYLCASNRWGLGAGELFFGEGSRLTVL.

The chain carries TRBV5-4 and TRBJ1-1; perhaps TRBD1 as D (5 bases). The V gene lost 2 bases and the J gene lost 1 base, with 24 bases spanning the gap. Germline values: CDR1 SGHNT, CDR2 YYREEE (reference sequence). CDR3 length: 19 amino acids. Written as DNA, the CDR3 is TGTGCCAGCAGCTTCTCCGGAGGGGCGCTGACGGGGAGGAACACTGAAGCTTTCTTT. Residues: CASSFSGGALTGRNTEAFF.

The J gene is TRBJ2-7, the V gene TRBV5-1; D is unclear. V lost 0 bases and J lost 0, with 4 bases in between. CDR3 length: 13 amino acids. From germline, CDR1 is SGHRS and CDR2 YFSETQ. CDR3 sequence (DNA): TGCGCCAGCAGCTTGGCCTCCTCCTACGAGCAGTACTTC. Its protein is CASSLASSYEQYF.

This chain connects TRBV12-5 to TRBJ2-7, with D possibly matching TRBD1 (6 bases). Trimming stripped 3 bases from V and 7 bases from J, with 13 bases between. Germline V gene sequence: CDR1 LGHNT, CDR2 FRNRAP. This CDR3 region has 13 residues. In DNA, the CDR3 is TGTGCTAGTGGTTTTCAGGGGACGGGGGAGCAGTACTTC. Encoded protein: CASGFQGTGEQYF. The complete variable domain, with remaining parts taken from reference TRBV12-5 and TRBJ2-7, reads DARVTQTPRHKVTEMGQEVTMRCQPILGHNTVFWYRQTMMQGLELLAYFRNRAPLDDSGMPKDRFSAEMPDATLATLKIQPSEPRDSAVYFCASGFQGTGEQYFGPGTRLTVT.

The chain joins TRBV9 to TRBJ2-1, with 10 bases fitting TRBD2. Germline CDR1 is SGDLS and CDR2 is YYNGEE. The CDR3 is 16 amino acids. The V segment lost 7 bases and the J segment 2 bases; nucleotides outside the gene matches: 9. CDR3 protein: CASRSGGFGPYNEQFF. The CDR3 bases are TGTGCCAGCCGTAGCGGGGGGTTTGGGCCCTACAATGAGCAGTTCTTC.

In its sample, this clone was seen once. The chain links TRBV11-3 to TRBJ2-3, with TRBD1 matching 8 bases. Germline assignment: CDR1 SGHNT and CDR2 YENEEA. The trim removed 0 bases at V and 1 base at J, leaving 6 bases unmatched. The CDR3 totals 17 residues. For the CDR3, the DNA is TGTGCCAGCAGCTTAGAGCAGGGACAGGAACGCACAGATACGCAGTATTTT. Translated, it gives CASSLEQGQERTDTQYF.

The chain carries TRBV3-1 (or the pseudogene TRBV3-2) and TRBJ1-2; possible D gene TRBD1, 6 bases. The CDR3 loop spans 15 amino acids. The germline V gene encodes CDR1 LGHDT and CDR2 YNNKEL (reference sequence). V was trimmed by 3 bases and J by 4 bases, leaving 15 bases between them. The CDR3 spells CASSQSQQGPYGYTF. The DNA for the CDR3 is TGTGCCAGCAGCCAGAGTCAACAGGGACCCTATGGCTACACCTTC.

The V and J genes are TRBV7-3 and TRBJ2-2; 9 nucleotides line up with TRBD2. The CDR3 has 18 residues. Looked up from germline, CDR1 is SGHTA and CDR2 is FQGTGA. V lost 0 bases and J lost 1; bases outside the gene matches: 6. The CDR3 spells CASSLTLKAGGNTGELFF. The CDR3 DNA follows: TGTGCCAGCAGCTTAACGTTAAAAGCGGGAGGGAACACCGGGGAGCTGTTTTTT.

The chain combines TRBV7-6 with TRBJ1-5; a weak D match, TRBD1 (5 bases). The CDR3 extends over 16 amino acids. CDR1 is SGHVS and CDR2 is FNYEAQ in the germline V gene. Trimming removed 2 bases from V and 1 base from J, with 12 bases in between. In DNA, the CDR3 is TGTGCCAGCAGCTTATTTGGGGGGTTCAGCAATCAGCCCCAGCATTTT. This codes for CASSLFGGFSNQPQHF.

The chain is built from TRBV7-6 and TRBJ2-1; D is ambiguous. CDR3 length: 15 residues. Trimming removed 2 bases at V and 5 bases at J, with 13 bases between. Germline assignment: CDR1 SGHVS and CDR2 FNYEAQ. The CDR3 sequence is CASSLSLLFNNEQFF. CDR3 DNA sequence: TGTGCCAGCAGCTTATCGCTATTATTCAACAATGAGCAGTTCTTC.

The DNA of the CDR3 is TGTGCCAGCAGCTTGGGACTTCAAGTCCAAGAGACCCAGTACTTC. Its translation: CASSLGLQVQETQYF. This chain uses TRBV7-9 with TRBJ2-5; D is perhaps TRBD2 (6 bases). Germline CDR1 reads SEHNR; CDR2 reads FQNEAQ (reference sequence). Trimming shortened V by 3 bases and J by 1 base, and 12 bases separated the two germline ends. The CDR3 is 15 amino acids. Complete variable domain (other parts from reference TRBV7-9 and TRBJ2-5): DTGVSQNPRHKITKRGQNVTFRCDPISEHNRLYWYRQTLGQGPEFLTYFQNEAQLEKSRLLSDRFSAERPKGSFSTLEIQRTEQGDSAMYLCASSLGLQVQETQYFGPGTRLLVL.

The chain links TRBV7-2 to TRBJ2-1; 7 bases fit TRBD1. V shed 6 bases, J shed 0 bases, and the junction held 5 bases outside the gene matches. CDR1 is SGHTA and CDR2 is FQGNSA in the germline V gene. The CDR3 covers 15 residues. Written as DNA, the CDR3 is TGTGCCAGCAGAATGGACAGGAGCTCCTACAATGAGCAGTTCTTC. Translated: CASRMDRSSYNEQFF.

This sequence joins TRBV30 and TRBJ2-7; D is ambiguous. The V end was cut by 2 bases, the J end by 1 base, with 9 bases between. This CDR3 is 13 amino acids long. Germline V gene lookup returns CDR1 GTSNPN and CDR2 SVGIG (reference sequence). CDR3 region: CAWSPLKSYEQYF. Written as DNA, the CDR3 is TGTGCCTGGAGTCCCCTAAAGTCCTACGAGCAGTACTTC.

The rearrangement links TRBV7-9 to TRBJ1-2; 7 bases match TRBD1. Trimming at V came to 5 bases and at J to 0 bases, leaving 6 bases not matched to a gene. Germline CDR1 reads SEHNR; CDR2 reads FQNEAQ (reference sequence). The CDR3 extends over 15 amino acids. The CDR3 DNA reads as TGTGCCAGCAGCCGCGGGACAGTTTCTAACTATGGCTACACCTTC. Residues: CASSRGTVSNYGYTF.

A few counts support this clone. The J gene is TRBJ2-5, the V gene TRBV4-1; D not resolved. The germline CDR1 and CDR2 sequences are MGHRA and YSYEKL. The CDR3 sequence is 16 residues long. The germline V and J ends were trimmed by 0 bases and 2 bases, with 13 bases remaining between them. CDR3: CASSQDGLTFQETQYF. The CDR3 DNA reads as TGCGCCAGCAGCCAAGATGGTCTAACTTTTCAAGAGACCCAGTACTTC.